The 9 T cell receptor beta chains listed next were all sequenced from one sample in a study of shared clonotypes between healthy human individuals. The method was immunoSEQ multiplex PCR; TCRdb's version includes in-frame clones alone and lacks a portion of them. The sample has more than 1 million clones; around 82% are singletons. Sequencing input: memory CD4+ T cells from PBMCs. Subset: CD45RA-negative fraction. These TCRs come from a man aged 18 to 30 in good health. Some clones in this sample may be carry-over from other donors' samples.

The rearrangement uses TRBV6-6 and TRBJ1-2; D uncertain. Trimming pared 6 bases from V and 4 bases from J, leaving 9 bases between. This CDR3 is built from 12 residues. Germline V gives CDR1 MNHNY, CDR2 SVGAGI (reference sequence). This chain's CDR3 is CASRDGFYGYTF. CDR3 DNA sequence: TGTGCCAGCAGGGACGGTTTCTATGGCTACACCTTC.

This chain connects TRBV30 to TRBJ2-7, with 10 bases fitting TRBD2. The CDR3 is 13 amino acids. V was clipped by 3 bases and J by 5 bases; unmatched bases: 4. Germline values: CDR1 GTSNPN, CDR2 SVGIG (reference sequence). CDR3 in amino acids: CAWRGLAVHEQYF. The DNA of the CDR3 is TGTGCCTGGAGAGGACTAGCGGTACACGAGCAGTACTTC.

CDR3: CASSRTYEQYF. DNA of the CDR3: TGTGCCAGCAGCCGAACCTACGAGCAGTACTTC. V gene TRBV27 combines with J gene TRBJ2-7, with D unclear. V lost 6 bases and J 2 bases, leaving 5 bases between the germline ends. This CDR3 spans 11 amino acids. Germline CDR1 is MNHEY and CDR2 is SMNVEV (reference sequence).

The chain combines TRBV7-7 with TRBJ2-5; a possible D gene is TRBD1 (6 bases). Per germline, CDR1 SSHAT and CDR2 FNYEAQ (reference sequence). The V gene lost 5 bases and the J gene lost 0 bases, with 13 bases spanning the gap. The CDR3 is 15 amino acids. CDR3 bases: TGTGCCAGCAGCCCATACACAGGGTACCAAGAGACCCAGTACTTC. It is translated as CASSPYTGYQETQYF.

A few counts support this clone. Other DNA sequences in this sample translate to the same CDR3. The chain is built from TRBV18 and TRBJ1-1; 10 bases align to TRBD1. The CDR3 loop spans 14 amino acids. V was clipped by 4 bases and J by 5 bases; unmatched bases: 4. Per the germline V gene, CDR1 is KGHSH and CDR2 is LQKENI. This CDR3 reads CASSRGQGNTEAFF. DNA for the CDR3: TGTGCCAGCTCACGGGGACAGGGGAATACTGAAGCTTTCTTT. The full variable domain, with the rest looked up from reference TRBV18 and TRBJ1-1, is NAGVMQNPRHLVRRRGQEARLRCSPMKGHSHVYWYRQLPEEGLKFMVYLQKENIIDESGMPKERFSAEFPKEGPSILRIQQVVRGDSAAYFCASSRGQGNTEAFFGQGTRLTVV.

The chain combines TRBV4-3 with TRBJ1-2; D gene unclear. V was shortened by 1 base and J by 4 bases, with 13 bases between the two germline ends. Germline CDR1 is LGHNA and CDR2 is YSLEER. The CDR3 is made up of 15 amino acids. CDR3 sequence reads: CASSQVGPSGYGYTF. The CDR3 DNA follows: TGCGCCAGCAGCCAAGTTGGCCCTTCAGGCTATGGCTACACCTTC.

The count of this clone is one. The chain employs TRBV5-5 and TRBJ1-1; D uncertain. The V gene lost 2 bases and the J gene lost 1 base, with 6 bases spanning the gap. Germline values: CDR1 SGHKS, CDR2 YYEKEE (reference sequence). CDR3 length equals 13 residues. CDR3 bases: TGTGCCAGCAGCTTTATCCCGAACACTGAAGCTTTCTTT. Its protein is CASSFIPNTEAFF.

The chain couples TRBV7-4 to TRBJ2-7, with TRBD2 identical over 13 bases. Germline CDR1 is SGHVT and CDR2 is SQSDAQ. Unmatched junction bases numbered 2, after V lost 1 base and J lost 5 bases. CDR3 length equals 15 residues. The CDR3, as DNA: TGTGCCAGCAGCTTAGGTGGGACTAGCGGGAACGAGCAGTACTTC. It encodes CASSLGGTSGNEQYF.

V usage is TRBV5-1 and J usage is TRBJ2-7; the D is unclear. Germline V CDR1 and CDR2: SGHRS, YFSETQ. Trimming shortened V by 0 bases and J by 3 bases, and 13 bases separated the two germline ends. The CDR3 is made up of 15 amino acids. CDR3 sequence (DNA): TGCGCCAGCAGCTTGGATGGTGACCCGAGCTACGAGCAGTACTTC. This sequence encodes CASSLDGDPSYEQYF.